This entry lists 18 T cell receptor beta chains sequenced from one sample in a study of blood T cell repertoires in COVID-19. The table came from immunoSEQ multiplex PCR; TCRdb's copy has only in-frame clones and leaves some out. The repertoire holds about 250,000 clones, about 83% seen once, with approximately 6% in the top ten. The sequencing sample was made of peripheral blood. The receptors here all came from a woman aged 80 or older with COVID-19, enrolled during active disease.

The chain uses TRBV29-1 and TRBJ2-1; the D is unclear. V was trimmed by 4 bases and J by 0 bases, leaving 10 bases between them. There are 14 residues in the CDR3. Germline V lookup: CDR1 SQVTM, CDR2 ANQGSEA. The CDR3 nucleotides read TGCAGCGTTGGGAATCCGGGCTCCTACAATGAGCAGTTCTTC. It yields the protein CSVGNPGSYNEQFF.

The CDR3 DNA reads TGTGCCAGCAGTCTCAGTGAGGGACAGGGAGAAGCTTTCTTT. Translation gives CASSLSEGQGEAFF. The genes are TRBV11-2 and TRBJ1-1; 9 bases fit TRBD1. Germline V gene lookup returns CDR1 SGHAT and CDR2 FQNNGV. After removal of 6 bases from V and 8 bases from J, the junction contained 10 bases not matched to a gene. The CDR3 loop spans 14 amino acids.

The chain has TRBV7-9 and TRBJ1-4; no clear D gene. V lost 4 bases and J lost 10, with 10 bases in between. The CDR3 sequence is 12 residues long. In germline, CDR1 is SEHNR, CDR2 FQNEAQ (reference sequence). CDR3 nucleotide sequence: TGTGCCAGCAGCTACCCCCGGGGAAAACTGTTTTTT. This gives the protein CASSYPRGKLFF.

The V and J genes are TRBV2 and TRBJ2-1; D remains unclear. V lost 10 bases, J lost 6 bases, and 16 bases lay in between. This CDR3 comprises 13 residues. Germline CDR1 is SNHLY and CDR2 is FYNNEI. The DNA for the CDR3 is TGTGCCACTACGGCCGGGTCAATCAATGAGCAGTTCTTC. Protein product: CATTAGSINEQFF.

Here the CDR3 DNA reads TGCGCCAGCAGTGAAGTCGGAGCGGGTAATGAGCAGTTCTTC. Translating gives CASSEVGAGNEQFF. V usage is TRBV10-2 and J usage is TRBJ2-1, with a tentative D call TRBD2 (6 bases). V shed 3 bases and J shed 7 bases, with 13 bases lying between them. Germline CDR1 is WSHSY and CDR2 is SAAADI. The CDR3 runs 14 residues.

For the CDR3, the DNA is TGTGCCAGCAGCCCAAATCCTGGCCGGGGTAATGAAAAACTGTTTTTT. Residues: CASSPNPGRGNEKLFF. The rearrangement uses TRBV7-8 and TRBJ1-4; D not certain. Germline V lookup: CDR1 SGHVS, CDR2 FQNEAQ. V lost 5 bases to trimming and J lost 4 bases, with 17 bases between them. The length of the CDR3 is 16 residues.

The chain carries TRBV7-2 and TRBJ2-1, with a weak D call TRBD1 (6 bases). This CDR3 region has 14 residues. Between the trimmed V and J ends, which lost 4 bases and 3 bases, there was a span of 10 bases. Per germline, CDR1 SGHTA and CDR2 FQGNSA. This CDR3 reads CASSSGQVYNEQFF. CDR3 nucleotide sequence: TGTGCCAGCAGCTCGGGACAAGTCTACAATGAGCAGTTCTTC.

This clone was seen just once. The chain combines TRBV6-5 with TRBJ1-2, with TRBD1 matching over 8 bases. CDR1 is MNHEY and CDR2 is SVGAGI in the germline V gene. This CDR3 region has 15 residues. Losses at the gene ends were 6 bases for V and 8 bases for J; bases not matched to a gene: 14. CDR3 amino acids: CASRSPGGFTGGYTF. The CDR3 DNA sequence: TGTGCCAGCAGAAGCCCAGGGGGCTTTACCGGAGGCTACACCTTC.

The chain has TRBV28 and TRBJ2-7; possibly TRBD1 for D (6 bases). Trimming took 5 bases from V and 4 from J, leaving 18 bases between them. Germline assignment: CDR1 MDHEN and CDR2 SYDVKM. The CDR3 loop spans 15 amino acids. The chain's CDR3 is CASSRPGAPTYEQYV. The CDR3 bases are TGTGCCAGCAGTCGACCAGGGGCTCCCACTTACGAGCAGTACGTC.

The chain recombines TRBV19 with TRBJ1-2, with TRBD1 matching over 7 bases. The length of the CDR3 is 14 residues. CDR1 and CDR2 from the germline V gene are LNHDA and SQIVND (reference sequence). The J segment lost 2 bases and the V segment lost 7 bases, leaving 7 bases of the junction unmatched. This CDR3 is CASIRQGMNYGYTF. The CDR3 region has the DNA TGTGCCAGTATCCGACAGGGCATGAACTATGGCTACACCTTC.

The V and J genes are TRBV11-3 and TRBJ2-1, with D maybe TRBD2 (5 bases). Per germline, CDR1 SGHNT and CDR2 YENEEA. The CDR3 is 13 residues long. With 0 bases removed from V and 9 bases from J, the gap between germline ends came to 9 bases. The CDR3: CASSLEPGGEQFF. CDR3 nucleotide sequence: TGTGCCAGCAGCTTAGAACCCGGAGGTGAGCAGTTCTTC. Full variable domain (missing parts from reference TRBV11-3 and TRBJ2-1): EAGVVQSPRYKIIEKKQPVAFWCNPISGHNTLYWYLQNLGQGPELLIRYENEEAVDDSQLPKDRFSAERLKGVDSTLKIQPAELGDSAVYLCASSLEPGGEQFFGPGTRLTVL.

The rearrangement uses TRBV21-1 and TRBJ1-6. TRBV21-1 is designated a pseudogene. The CDR3 is 13 residues long. The CDR3 is CASRARRFSPLHF. CDR3 DNA sequence: TGTGCCAGCAGAGCGAGACGTTTTTCACCCCTCCACTTT.

V and J are TRBV2 and TRBJ2-1; 10 bases agree with TRBD1. The CDR3 is 13 amino acids. V shed 8 bases, J shed 7 bases, and the junction held 5 bases outside the gene matches. CDR1 and CDR2 from the germline V gene are SNHLY and FYNNEI. CDR3 loop: CASFGQGGNEQFF. The CDR3 region has the DNA TGTGCCAGCTTCGGACAGGGGGGAAATGAGCAGTTCTTC. The full variable domain, rest sourced from reference TRBV2 and TRBJ2-1, is EPEVTQTPSHQVTQMGQEVILRCVPISNHLYFYWYRQILGQKVEFLVSFYNNEISEKSEIFDDQFSVERPDGSNFTLKIRSTKLEDSAMYFCASFGQGGNEQFFGPGTRLTVL.

The chain has TRBV3-1 (or the pseudogene TRBV3-2) and TRBJ1-1, with D maybe TRBD1 (6 bases). CDR1 is LGHDT, CDR2 YNNKEL, per germline (reference sequence). V lost 6 bases, J lost 3 bases, and 14 bases lay in between. The CDR3 totals 14 residues. The CDR3 DNA reads as TGTGCCAGCAGTATTAGGGGGGGGGACACTGAAGCTTTCTTT. Its translation is CASSIRGGDTEAFF.

The rearrangement uses TRBV18 and TRBJ1-2, with 8 bases matching TRBD1. Germline CDR1 is KGHSH and CDR2 is LQKENI. This CDR3 has 13 amino acids. V shed 5 bases and J 7 bases; nucleotides not matched to a gene: 6. The CDR3 reads CASSADREFGYTF. In nucleotides, the CDR3 is TGTGCCAGCTCAGCGGACAGGGAATTTGGCTACACCTTC.

The chain is built from TRBV9 and TRBJ2-3, with unresolved D. V was clipped by 4 bases and J by 2 bases, with 14 bases between them. Germline V gene data show CDR1 as SGDLS and CDR2 as YYNGEE. CDR3 length: 15 residues. CDR3 sequence reads: CASSPTPSFTDTQYF. CDR3 sequence (DNA): TGTGCCAGCAGCCCCACCCCGAGTTTCACAGATACGCAGTATTTT.

The chain has TRBV3-1 (or the pseudogene TRBV3-2) and TRBJ2-1; possible D gene TRBD2, 5 bases. The CDR3 runs to 12 residues. V shed 0 bases and J shed 9 bases, with 6 bases lying between them. Germline V gives CDR1 LGHDT, CDR2 YNNKEL (reference sequence). CDR3 in amino acids: CASSQDSVEQFF. DNA for the CDR3: TGTGCCAGCAGCCAAGATAGCGTTGAGCAGTTCTTC.

The rearrangement links TRBV7-3 to TRBJ2-5, with 12 bases fitting TRBD2. The CDR3 spans 17 residues. Germline CDR1 SGHTA, CDR2 FQGTGA. The V and J ends lost 4 bases and 5 bases, in that order; junction bases with no gene match: 11. The chain's CDR3 is CASSSTSSGGAAETQYF. The CDR3 region has the DNA TGTGCCAGCAGCTCGACCTCTAGCGGGGGGGCCGCGGAGACCCAGTACTTC.